The 16 T cell receptor beta chains presented below share a single source sample, sequenced in a study of cytomegalovirus exposure and HLA in healthy donors. The PCR contained 60 Vbeta and 13 Jbeta primers. Measured with immunoSEQ multiplex PCR; TCRdb has only the in-frame clones, and not every one. The sample shows 200,000 or so clones, approximately 82% of them seen only once. Sequenced input: PBMCs. The receptors come from a woman under 30 in good health and CMV-seropositive.

This chain joins TRBV16 and TRBJ1-1; possible D gene TRBD1, 5 bases. The V gene's germline CDR1 is KGHSY and CDR2 FQNENV. V gave up 0 bases and J gave up 1 base, with 9 bases separating them. The CDR3 has 15 residues. The CDR3 DNA follows: TGTGCCAGCAGCCAATCGTCAGGGAAGAACACTGAAGCTTTCTTT. Amino acid sequence: CASSQSSGKNTEAFF. Combining the CDR3 with reference TRBV16 and TRBJ1-1 gives the whole variable domain GEEVAQTPKHLVRGEGQKAKLYCAPIKGHSYVFWYQQVLKNEFKFLISFQNENVFDETGMPKERFSAKCLPNSPCSLEIQATKLEDSAVYFCASSQSSGKNTEAFFGQGTRLTVV.

The chain uses TRBV5-1 and TRBJ2-3; 11 bases agree with TRBD2. This CDR3 is 16 amino acids long. The ends lost 4 bases at V and 5 bases at J; junction bases unmatched: 9. Germline loops: CDR1 SGHRS, CDR2 YFSETQ. CDR3 in DNA: TGCGCCAGCAGCCTAGGTAGCGGGGGGGCCGGAGATACGCAGTATTTT. It translates to CASSLGSGGAGDTQYF.

This chain uses TRBV7-2 with TRBJ1-6; 11 nucleotides agree with TRBD1. Germline lookup yields CDR1 SGHTA and CDR2 FQGNSA. Germline trimming cut 1 base from V and 7 bases from J; bases unmatched to any gene: 6. The length of the CDR3 is 17 residues. CDR3 sequence: CASSLELGTGGNSPLHF. The DNA of the CDR3 is TGTGCCAGCAGCTTAGAATTGGGGACAGGGGGAAATTCACCCCTCCACTTT.

The J gene is TRBJ2-7, the V gene TRBV5-5; D is possibly TRBD1 (5 bases). This CDR3 has 14 amino acids. V was clipped by 3 bases and J by 3 bases, with 13 bases between them. CDR1 and CDR2 (germline): SGHKS, YYEKEE (reference sequence). The CDR3 is CASSSSWGGYEQYV. CDR3 bases: TGTGCCAGCAGCTCGTCTTGGGGCGGCTACGAGCAGTACGTC.

This clone was counted only a few times. The chain employs TRBV11-2 and TRBJ2-5, with a tentative D call TRBD1 (7 bases). Trimming left V 1 base short and J 4 bases short, with 13 bases between. Per germline, CDR1 SGHAT and CDR2 FQNNGV. This CDR3 has 15 residues. DNA of the CDR3: TGTGCCAGCAGCTTAGGAGGAGGGGGCCGAGAGACCCAGTACTTC. It codes for CASSLGGGGRETQYF.

V usage is TRBV5-1 and J usage is TRBJ1-3; D is perhaps TRBD1 (6 bases). Germline CDR1 reads SGHRS; CDR2 reads YFSETQ. V lost 4 bases and J 1 base, leaving 15 bases between the germline ends. The CDR3 extends over 16 amino acids. CDR3 sequence: CASSIGQLSSGNTIYF. The DNA of the CDR3 is TGCGCCAGCAGCATTGGACAGTTAAGTTCTGGAAACACCATATATTTT.

The chain uses TRBV7-9 and TRBJ1-1; unclear D gene. The ends were cut back, 0 bases at V and 8 bases at J, with 10 bases in the middle. Germline CDR1 reads SEHNR; CDR2 reads FQNEAQ (reference sequence). The CDR3 is 13 residues long. The CDR3: CASSLAILREAFF. CDR3 DNA: TGTGCCAGCAGCTTAGCAATATTGAGGGAAGCTTTCTTT.

The chain carries TRBV6-5 and TRBJ2-1; TRBD1 is a possible D gene (5 bases). Germline V gene lookup returns CDR1 MNHEY and CDR2 SVGAGI. The length of the CDR3 is 15 residues. V was pared by 5 bases and J by 6 bases, with 17 bases between. CDR3 coding DNA: TGTGCCAGCAGTCCCCAAGGCCCAAGGGGCAATGAGCAGTTCTTC. It translates to CASSPQGPRGNEQFF.

This clone came up a few times. The rearrangement joins TRBV5-8 to TRBJ2-2, with D possibly being TRBD2 (5 bases). The CDR3 contains 18 residues. Germline loops: CDR1 SGHTS, CDR2 YDEGEE. V lost 5 bases and J 0 bases, leaving 20 bases between the germline ends. The CDR3 protein is CASRPTLRTRANTGELFF. CDR3 coding DNA: TGTGCCAGCAGACCAACCCTTCGGACTCGCGCGAACACCGGGGAGCTGTTTTTT. The variable domain in full, completed from reference TRBV5-8 and TRBJ2-2, reads EAGVTQSPTHLIKTRGQQATLRCSPISGHTSVYWYQQALGLGLQFLLWYDEGEERNRGNFPPRFSGRQFPNYSSELNVNALELEDSALYLCASRPTLRTRANTGELFFGEGSRLTVL.

The CDR3 sequence is CSATPQGYEQYF. The CDR3 DNA reads as TGCAGTGCCACACCACAGGGTTACGAGCAGTACTTC. This chain uses TRBV29-1 with TRBJ2-7; a weak D match, TRBD1 (6 bases). The CDR3 spans 12 residues. Germline V gene data show CDR1 as SQVTM and CDR2 as ANQGSEA.

The chain is built from TRBV29-1 and TRBJ2-7, with D possibly matching TRBD2 (6 bases). V lost 6 bases and J lost 2, with 14 bases in between. Germline V gene sequence: CDR1 SQVTM, CDR2 ANQGSEA. The CDR3 consists of 13 residues. CDR3 amino acids: CSVPTREPYEQYF. The DNA for the CDR3 is TGCAGCGTCCCGACTAGGGAGCCCTACGAGCAGTACTTC.

This chain joins TRBV19 and TRBJ2-3, with 13 bases that match TRBD2. The germline V gene encodes CDR1 LNHDA and CDR2 SQIVND (reference sequence). This CDR3 is 16 amino acids long. The V and J ends lost 3 bases and 3 bases, in that order; junction bases with no gene match: 3. CDR3 protein: CASSMGLAGLTDTQYF. In DNA form, the CDR3 reads TGTGCCAGTAGTATGGGACTAGCGGGGCTGACAGATACGCAGTATTTT.

With respect to this clone: Germline is not matched at one junction end, which may reflect a read error. The chain employs TRBV7-7 and TRBJ2-3, with D perhaps TRBD2 (6 bases). The germline CDR1 and CDR2 sequences are SSHAT and FNYEAQ (reference sequence). This CDR3 has 13 residues. The CDR3 spells CASSPRLADTQYF. Here the CDR3 DNA reads TGTGCTAGCAGCCCAAGACTAGCAGATACGCAGTATTTT. The variable domain in full, with the rest retrieved from reference TRBV7-7 and TRBJ2-3, is GAGVSQSPRYKVTKRGQDVTLRCDPISSHATLYWYQQALGQGPEFLTYFNYEAQPDKSGLPSDRFSAERPEGSISTLTIQRTEQRDSAMYRCASSPRLADTQYFGPGTRLTVL.

The chain uses TRBV6-1 and TRBJ1-3; possible D gene TRBD1, 5 bases. The CDR3 contains 15 residues. Germline values: CDR1 MNHNS, CDR2 SASEGT. Deletions cut 2 bases from V and 3 bases from J, with 11 bases between. CDR3 in DNA: TGTGCCAGCAGTGAATTCGGGGGGTTTGGAAACACCATATATTTT. Its translation: CASSEFGGFGNTIYF.

V is TRBV2 and J is TRBJ1-1, with TRBD1 as a possible D gene (5 bases). The CDR3 has 15 amino acids. Trimming stripped 2 bases from V and 6 bases from J, with 16 bases between. Per the germline V gene, CDR1 is SNHLY and CDR2 is FYNNEI. Here the CDR3 DNA reads TGTGCCAGCAGTGAACGGTCAGGGCTTTTCCCTGAAGCTTTCTTT. Translating gives CASSERSGLFPEAFF. Filled out from reference TRBV2 and TRBJ1-1, the complete variable domain reads EPEVTQTPSHQVTQMGQEVILRCVPISNHLYFYWYRQILGQKVEFLVSFYNNEISEKSEIFDDQFSVERPDGSNFTLKIRSTKLEDSAMYFCASSERSGLFPEAFFGQGTRLTVV.

The chain uses TRBV19 and TRBJ1-1, with TRBD1 as a possible D gene (5 bases). The V end lost 3 bases, the J end lost 7 bases, and 9 bases lay between the germline ends. The CDR3 length is 12 residues. CDR1 is LNHDA, CDR2 SQIVND, per germline (reference sequence). CDR3 amino acids: CASSILGLEAFF. CDR3 in DNA: TGTGCCAGTAGTATTCTGGGGCTTGAAGCTTTCTTT.